The 17 T cell receptor beta chains below were found in one sample sequenced in a study of blood T cell repertoires in COVID-19. Clones were sequenced by immunoSEQ multiplex PCR, and TCRdb holds only the in-frame ones, with some missing. The sample lists about half a million clones; about nine tenths were seen once. The sample consisted of PBMCs or T cells enriched from blood (not recorded which). The receptor set was obtained from a woman aged 55 to 70 who had recovered from COVID-19.

This clone showed up just a few times. The chain carries TRBV7-9 and TRBJ1-1; TRBD1 aligns across 8 bases. J lost 10 bases, V lost 5 bases, and 6 bases had no gene match. The germline CDR1 and CDR2 sequences are SEHNR and FQNEAQ (reference sequence). The length of the CDR3 is 12 residues. CDR3 loop: CASSLGQGGAFF. The CDR3 nucleotides read TGTGCCAGCAGCCTCGGACAGGGCGGAGCTTTCTTT.

V usage is TRBV7-2 and J usage is TRBJ2-5; D is unresolved. V was shortened by 5 bases and J by 5 bases, with 12 bases between the two germline ends. The CDR3 contains 13 residues. Germline V gene data show CDR1 as SGHTA and CDR2 as FQGNSA. Here the CDR3 DNA reads TGTGCCAGCAGCCCCCCCTCCGGGGAGACCCAGTACTTC. Translation gives CASSPPSGETQYF. The full variable domain, its missing parts supplied by reference TRBV7-2 and TRBJ2-5, is GAGVSQSPSNKVTEKGKDVELRCDPISGHTALYWYRQSLGQGLEFLIYFQGNSAPDKSGLPSDRFSAERTGGSVSTLTIQRTQQEDSAVYLCASSPPSGETQYFGPGTRLLVL.

This clone was seen just once. This chain joins TRBV19 and TRBJ1-1; 9 bases fit TRBD1. From germline, CDR1 is LNHDA and CDR2 SQIVND (reference sequence). The CDR3 consists of 14 residues. The junction had 7 bases not matched to a gene; V was cut back by 10 bases and J by 1 base. This chain's CDR3 is CATGQGIWNTEAFF. The CDR3 DNA reads TGTGCCACCGGACAGGGGATTTGGAACACTGAAGCTTTCTTT.

J is TRBJ1-1 and V is TRBV27, with a possible D match to TRBD1 (5 bases). The length of the CDR3 is 13 residues. Trimming stripped 3 bases from V and 3 bases from J, with 8 bases between. From germline, CDR1 is MNHEY and CDR2 SMNVEV (reference sequence). Here the CDR3 DNA reads TGTGCCAGCAGTTTCGACAGCCACACTGAAGCTTTCTTT. This sequence encodes CASSFDSHTEAFF.

This clone was seen only a few times. The rearrangement uses TRBV9 and TRBJ1-4; tentative D call: TRBD1 (5 bases). This CDR3 is built from 14 residues. V was cut by 2 bases and J by 10 bases, with 15 bases left in between. From germline, CDR1 is SGDLS and CDR2 YYNGEE. As DNA, the CDR3 is TGTGCCAGCAGCGTCGGGGGGACGGGTGGAAAACTGTTTTTT. Translating it yields CASSVGGTGGKLFF. Based on the CDR3 plus reference TRBV9 and TRBJ1-4, the full variable domain is DSGVTQTPKHLITATGQRVTLRCSPRSGDLSVYWYQQSLDQGLQFLIQYYNGEERAKGNILERFSAQQFPDLHSELNLSSLELGDSALYFCASSVGGTGGKLFFGSGTQLSVL.

This chain uses TRBV12-3 or TRBV12-4 with TRBJ1-2; 10 bases align to TRBD1. This CDR3 spans 13 amino acids. Trimming cost V 4 bases and J 6 bases; bases outside gene matches: 2. The CDR3 coding sequence is TGTGCCAGCAGTTCCGGGACAGGGGATGGCTACACCTTC. This translates into CASSSGTGDGYTF.

The rearrangement uses TRBV11-2 and TRBJ2-1; possible D gene TRBD2, 5 bases. Germline loops: CDR1 SGHAT, CDR2 FQNNGV. The CDR3 consists of 14 residues. Between the trimmed V and J ends, which lost 2 bases and 4 bases, there was a span of 9 bases. The DNA for the CDR3 is TGTGCCAGCAGCTTATCCGGGGTTTACAATGAGCAGTTCTTC. Protein sequence: CASSLSGVYNEQFF.

The chain couples TRBV4-1 to TRBJ2-1; tentatively, D is TRBD1 (7 bases). Germline V lookup: CDR1 MGHRA, CDR2 YSYEKL. The CDR3 totals 16 residues. Trimming cost V 0 bases and J 6 bases, with 15 bases left between them. CDR3 amino acids: CASSQDVAGGSNEQFF. The CDR3 coding sequence is TGCGCCAGCAGCCAAGATGTGGCAGGGGGGTCCAATGAGCAGTTCTTC.

J is TRBJ2-7 and V is TRBV10-3; 7 bases align to TRBD2. Germline trimming cut 10 bases from V and 0 bases from J; bases unmatched to any gene: 6. The CDR3 totals 13 residues. Germline CDR1 is ENHRY and CDR2 is SYGVKD. CDR3 sequence reads: CATSAGSSYEQYF. The CDR3 nucleotides read TGTGCCACGTCAGCGGGGAGCTCCTACGAGCAGTACTTC.

V usage is TRBV10-2 and J usage is TRBJ2-5, with 10 bases identical to TRBD2. Germline CDR1 is WSHSY and CDR2 is SAAADI. This CDR3 has 17 amino acids. With V trimmed by 5 bases and J by 5 bases, 14 bases remained unmatched. Here the CDR3 DNA reads TGCGCCAGCAGTCCCGTTCGACTAGCGGGCCCGCTGGAGACCCAGTACTTC. Protein sequence: CASSPVRLAGPLETQYF.

The chain carries TRBV6-2 or TRBV6-3 and TRBJ1-2; D possibly corresponds to TRBD1 (6 bases). Between the trimmed V and J ends, which lost 6 bases and 7 bases, there was a span of 15 bases. The V gene's germline CDR1 is MNHEY and CDR2 SVGEGT. The CDR3 loop spans 13 amino acids. The CDR3 loop reads CASSPGRGIGYTF. In DNA, the CDR3 is TGTGCCAGCAGCCCTGGGAGGGGGATTGGCTACACCTTC.

The chain employs TRBV5-4 and TRBJ2-1; 8 bases agree with TRBD2. The CDR3 length is 15 residues. V lost 4 bases and J lost 5; bases outside the gene matches: 8. CDR1 is SGHNT and CDR2 is YYREEE in the germline V gene (reference sequence). The CDR3 DNA reads TGTGCCAGCAGCCCCAGGGGCGGGGGGCACAATGAGCAGTTCTTC. It translates to CASSPRGGGHNEQFF.

V and J are TRBV5-5 and TRBJ2-7; 11 nucleotides match TRBD2. J lost 0 bases, V lost 4 bases, and 9 bases had no gene match. The germline CDR1 and CDR2 sequences are SGHKS and YYEKEE (reference sequence). This CDR3 spans 17 amino acids. CDR3: CASSPGLAARSSYEQYV. The CDR3 coding sequence is TGTGCCAGCAGCCCGGGACTAGCGGCAAGGAGCTCCTACGAGCAGTACGTC.

This clone was seen more than once but under ten times. The chain is built from TRBV3-1 (or the pseudogene TRBV3-2) and TRBJ1-5; 7 nucleotides line up with TRBD1. The J segment lost 7 bases and the V segment lost 6 bases, leaving 6 bases of the junction unmatched. Germline V gene lookup returns CDR1 LGHDT and CDR2 YNNKEL (reference sequence). The CDR3 consists of 13 residues. In nucleotides, the CDR3 is TGTGCCAGCAGTGGAGGGGGCGGCCAGCCCCAGCATTTT. It codes for CASSGGGGQPQHF.

This rearrangement joins TRBV12-5 to TRBJ1-5; D is undetermined. The V and J ends lost 7 bases and 0 bases respectively, with 7 bases between them. The CDR3 covers 13 residues. CDR1 is LGHNT, CDR2 FRNRAP, per germline. The CDR3 DNA is TGTGCTAGTGCCGAGTATAGCAATCAGCCCCAGCATTTT. Translation: CASAEYSNQPQHF.

V and J are TRBV7-5 and TRBJ1-4; TRBD1 was called by the table and not checked on the DNA. TRBV7-5 is a documented pseudogene. The CDR3 sequence is 17 residues long. Here the CDR3 DNA reads TGTGCCAGAAGCTCGACAGGGATTTCGGCAACTAATGAAAAACTGTTTTTT. Its translation is CARSSTGISATNEKLFF.

This clone was found once. The rearrangement uses TRBV7-2 and TRBJ1-1, with 9 bases that match TRBD1. The CDR3 extends over 15 amino acids. J lost 1 base, V lost 5 bases, and 5 bases had no gene match. Germline V gives CDR1 SGHTA, CDR2 FQGNSA. DNA for the CDR3: TGTGCCAGCAGCGTACAGGGGGCAGCGAACACTGAAGCTTTCTTT. Translating it yields CASSVQGAANTEAFF.